This T cell receptor beta chain came from a study of T cell responses to AZD1222 COVID-19 vaccine. Findings and limits, study-wide: Possibly, clonal diversity was underestimated; donors were largely white British and included more females.

Of note for this clone: No antigen is known for it. At one boundary the junction diverges from the germline segment, which might be a read error.

Produced via immunoSEQ multiplex PCR; TCRdb's table is partial and in-frame only. The sample lists 150,000 to 200,000 clones, 92% occurring once. The CDR3 extends over 15 amino acids. Germline V gene lookup returns CDR1 MDHEN and CDR2 SYDVKM. The rearrangement uses TRBV28 and TRBJ2-7; 9 nucleotides match TRBD1. This TCR derives from an adult who received the AZD1222 COVID-19 vaccine. The sample in question was peripheral blood, obtained 28 days after the second AZD1222 dose. The chain's CDR3 is CASSLSGTGTYEQYF. CDR3 sequence (DNA): TGTGCCAGCAGCTTATCCGGGACAGGGACCTACGAGCAGTACTTC.